This T cell receptor (beta chain) was sequenced for a study of T cells after yellow fever vaccination. For the study at large: For low cell numbers, libraries were made with SMART-Seq v4 Ultra Low Input.

A process of 5'RACE template switching, which added a universal primer site and UMIs, was used to make TCR cDNA. TCRdb analysed the 5' RACE reads with MiXCR anew, one entry per CDR3 protein. Altogether more than 350,000 distinct CDR3 sequences are present, approximately 10% being singletons, with the ten largest covering roughly 18%. As to this clonotype: As yet, its antigen is unknown.

Study-wide results and limits: Among primary-vaccination clones, most reappeared after the booster, at around 97% for CD4 and roughly 88% for CD8.

After removal of 8 bases from V and 7 bases from J, the junction contained 4 bases not matched to a gene. CDR3 length: 13 residues. In germline, CDR1 is MNHEY, CDR2 SMNVEV (reference sequence). The source is a man aged 18 to 29 who received the YFV17D yellow fever vaccine. V gene TRBV27 combines with J gene TRBJ1-6; 8 positions agree with TRBD1. The sample consisted of PBMCs, taken on the day of the first yellow fever vaccination. CDR3 in DNA: TGTGCCAGCGCAGGACAGGGCAATTCACCCCTCCACTTT. Its translation: CASAGQGNSPLHF.